A selection of T cell receptor beta chains follows, all from one sample in a study of blood T cell repertoires in COVID-19. Using immunoSEQ multiplex PCR, the repertoire was profiled, and TCRdb retains in-frame clones only, with some absent. The sample has approximately 390,000 clones, around 87% seen once. Material for sequencing was peripheral blood. Receptors were obtained from a woman in her sixties with COVID-19, enrolled during active disease. CDR3s include the opening cysteine and the closing phenylalanine or tryptophan. Each record gives: V gene, J gene, D gene, clone size, CDR3 protein, CDR3 DNA. A D gene is named only where the DNA matches it firmly. A clone size is listed for some rows: how often the clone was seen (once, few, many), or a class if it is expanded.

>TRBV3-1/TRBV3-2|TRBJ1-1|NA|once
CASGGSGRAFF
TGTGCCAGCGGTGGGAGCGGAAGGGCTTTCTTT
>TRBV7-9|TRBJ1-2|NA|NA
CASSPPDPELRGGYTF
TGTGCCAGCAGCCCCCCGGACCCAGAGCTCCGGGGTGGCTACACCTTC
>TRBV7-9|TRBJ1-4|NA|NA
CASSTYRATNEKLFF
TGTGCCAGCAGCACATACAGGGCAACTAATGAAAAACTGTTTTTT
>TRBV27|TRBJ1-2|NA|NA
CASSSTGVYGYTF
TGTGCCAGCAGTTCGACAGGTGTCTATGGCTACACCTTC
>TRBV11-3|TRBJ2-2|NA|NA
CASSLDPRGTGELFF
TGTGCCAGCAGCTTAGATCCACGGGGCACCGGGGAGCTGTTTTTT
>TRBV13|TRBJ2-7|TRBD1|NA
CASSLGGQGIYEQYF
TGTGCCAGCAGCTTAGGGGGACAGGGTATCTACGAGCAGTACTTC
>TRBV19|TRBJ1-2|NA|NA
CASSPRGRANYGYTF
TGTGCCAGTAGTCCCCGTGGCAGGGCTAACTATGGCTACACCTTC
>TRBV7-9|TRBJ1-1|NA|NA
CASSYGQNTEAFF
TGTGCCAGCAGCTATGGACAGAACACTGAAGCTTTCTTT
>TRBV9|TRBJ2-5|TRBD1|NA
CASSVTGVETQYF
TGTGCCAGCAGCGTGACAGGGGTGGAGACCCAGTACTTC
>TRBV7-3|TRBJ2-7|NA|NA
CASSLTGEESEQYF
TGTGCCAGCAGCTTAACGGGGGAGGAGAGCGAGCAGTACTTC
>TRBV4-2|TRBJ2-7|NA|NA
CASSHREDRAYEQYF
TGTGCCAGCAGCCACCGGGAGGACAGGGCCTACGAGCAGTACTTC